This T cell receptor beta chain came from a study of T-cell memory formation after mild COVID-19 (dated by TCRdb to 2020 to 2023). For context, the study as a whole: TCR sequence clusters from the two donors were found to be largely donor specific. The cohort comprised two young, previously healthy adult volunteers, one female and one male. Longitudinal TCRalpha and TCRbeta repertoire sequencing tracked T-cell clones expanding and contracting after mild COVID-19 in a couple of donors.

Unmatched junction bases come to 3, with V trimmed by 4 bases and J by 5 bases. The CDR3 runs 13 residues from the cysteine to the phenylalanine. The kept DNA is CDR3 alone, 39 bases in frame from the first base. The germline V gene provides CDR1 MNHEY and CDR2 SVGAGI. The sample was run on an Illumina NovaSeq 6000. cDNA libraries for TCRalpha and TCRbeta were prepared by 5'RACE using constant-segment primers, with sample barcodes and unique molecular identifiers added. Trizol reagent was used to extract RNA from every sample. Libraries were amplified in two PCR steps, with a second sample barcode and Illumina TruSeq adapters added in the second step. Libraries were sequenced on an Illumina NovaSeq with 2 x 150 bp paired-end reads. Under the source paper's analysis protocol: Reads were demultiplexed and collapsed into UMI-guided consensus sequences with migec v1.2.7. With mixcr v2.1.11, UMI consensuses were aligned to TRA and TRB V and J templates and assembled into clonotypes. A clonotype was counted as expanded or contracted only if both edgeR and NoisET called the change significant, with noise models trained on biological replicates. For edgeR calls, a false discovery rate-adjusted p below 0.01 and a log2 fold-change threshold of 1 were applied. As an exploratory analysis of dynamics, PCA with hierarchical clustering was applied to max-normalized trajectories of the 1000 most abundant clonotypes. Separately sequenced CD4+ and CD8+ repertoires were used to assign a CD4 or CD8 phenotype to each responding clone. TCRdb redid the processing of the public reads, applying fastp at Q25 and MiXCR, and retained in-frame beta chains. Each entry is one CDR3 protein sequence, shown with its most common DNA and genes. It is TCRdb's table, rather than the study itself, that gives the V and J calls and clone size. The sample table records 550,000 to 600,000 distinct CDR3 sequences; about a fifth of these occur just once. Under 8.5% of the sample is in the top ten clones.

Regarding this clonotype: Its binding antigen is unknown. No clone much larger than this one lies a single base away; base qualities are absent.

The investigation overall reported the following: Contracting CD4+ clones were found mainly in CM and EM memory subsets, while CD8+ clones were enriched in EMRA. Only a couple of mild cases were covered by the study, and larger cohorts that include severe cases with pre-infection samples were considered necessary. Whether the second-wave clones peaking on day 37 were SARS-CoV-2 specific was not confirmed. The detection of some responding clones in pre-infection memory suggests that pre-existing cross-reactive memory T cells joined the SARS-CoV-2 response. Balanced CD4/CD8 phenotypes were observed for clones contracting from day 15 to 85, whereas a bias towards CD4+ was observed for a second wave of clones expanding from day 15 to 37.

Ficoll-Paque density gradient centrifugation was used to isolate PBMCs. This sequence uses TRBV6-5 and TRBJ2-7, with 9 bases matching TRBD1. Sequenced material: PBMCs or a T cell subset sorted from them (not recorded which). The TCR sequence derives from an adult woman who had mild COVID-19 (a few samples of this study predate the infection). The sample titles of this study are shuffled in the database, so cell type and time point are left out; the donor was told from shared clones. The sequenced DNA: TGTGCCAGCAGTTGGGGACAGGGCAACGAGCAGTACTTC. Translated, this is CASSWGQGNEQYF.